The 31 T cell receptor beta chains below all came from one sample that was sequenced in a study of T-cell memory formation after mild COVID-19. TCRdb reanalysed the 5' RACE reads using MiXCR and keeps one entry per CDR3 protein. The top ten clones hold approximately 13% of a sample with approximately 350,000 distinct CDR3 sequences, around 30% of them seen once. Sequenced sample: PBMCs or a T cell subset sorted from them (not recorded which). The receptors stem from an adult woman who had mild COVID-19 (a few samples of this study predate the infection). Cell type and time point are not known.

The V gene is TRBV12-3 or TRBV12-4, the J gene TRBJ2-3; 9 bases map to TRBD1. The V and J ends lost 4 bases and 0 bases, in that order; junction bases with no gene match: 17. The CDR3 loop spans 20 amino acids. The CDR3 DNA sequence: TGTGCCAGCAGTTCCCGTGGCCCGGGACAGGGATTTTCTAGCACAGATACGCAGTATTTT. This sequence encodes CASSSRGPGQGFSSTDTQYF.

This chain joins TRBV5-6 and TRBJ1-5; tentative D call: TRBD1 (6 bases). Trimming removed 4 bases at V and 1 base at J, with 15 bases between. This CDR3 is built from 16 residues. Germline V CDR1 and CDR2: SGHDT, YYEEEE. The CDR3 spells CASSAAGGWSNQPQHF. CDR3 sequence (DNA): TGTGCCAGCAGCGCGGCGGGGGGCTGGAGCAATCAGCCCCAGCATTTT.

This clonotype was counted a few times. The rearrangement uses TRBV29-1 and TRBJ2-3; D remains unclear. V lost 4 bases, J lost 7 bases, and 9 bases lay in between. The germline V gene encodes CDR1 SQVTM and CDR2 ANQGSEA. CDR3 size: 11 residues. This CDR3 reads CSVAPEYTQYF. The CDR3 DNA sequence: TGCAGCGTTGCCCCCGAGTATACGCAGTATTTT.

The rearrangement links TRBV4-2 to TRBJ2-2; no definite D call. The CDR3 length is 14 residues. V gave up 0 bases and J gave up 6 bases, with 8 bases separating them. Germline loops: CDR1 LGHNA, CDR2 YNFKEQ. The CDR3: CASSQDPESGELFF. Written as DNA, the CDR3 is TGTGCCAGCAGCCAAGATCCTGAATCCGGGGAGCTGTTTTTT.

V and J are TRBV20-1 and TRBJ2-7; TRBD1 matches 7 bases. There are 13 residues in the CDR3. Germline V lookup: CDR1 DFQATT, CDR2 SNEGSKA (reference sequence). The junction had 8 bases not matched to a gene; V was cut back by 6 bases and J by 3 bases. The CDR3 is CSAPGAGGYEQYF. The CDR3 DNA reads as TGCAGTGCGCCTGGGGCAGGGGGCTACGAGCAGTACTTC.

The chain has TRBV20-1 and TRBJ1-6; perhaps TRBD1 as D (5 bases). CDR3 length: 18 amino acids. V was shortened by 0 bases and J by 0 bases, with 15 bases between the two germline ends. Germline CDR1 DFQATT, CDR2 SNEGSKA (reference sequence). CDR3 protein: CSARDGLGGSSYNSPLHF. CDR3 coding DNA: TGCAGTGCTAGAGATGGCCTCGGGGGGAGCTCCTATAATTCACCCCTCCACTTT.

J is TRBJ1-4 and V is TRBV2; possibly TRBD1 for D (5 bases). Per the germline V gene, CDR1 is SNHLY and CDR2 is FYNNEI. The length of the CDR3 is 13 residues. Trimming shortened V by 10 bases and J by 8 bases, and 17 bases separated the two germline ends. CDR3 coding DNA: TGTGCCACAGCAAAGGGGAATTTAGAAAAACTGTTTTTT. Its protein is CATAKGNLEKLFF.

This clonotype was recorded a few times. This chain joins TRBV7-3 and TRBJ2-3, with 14 bases identical to TRBD2. Germline assignment: CDR1 SGHTA and CDR2 FQGTGA. Trimming at V came to 5 bases and at J to 4 bases, leaving 5 bases not matched to a gene. This CDR3 spans 16 amino acids. CDR3 DNA sequence: TGTGCCAGCAGCCGGCGACTAGCGGGAGGGCCAGATACGCAGTATTTT. Translation: CASSRRLAGGPDTQYF.

J is TRBJ2-3 and V is TRBV11-3; a possible D gene is TRBD2 (5 bases). The CDR3 sequence is 18 residues long. Germline V CDR1 and CDR2: SGHNT, YENEEA. Trimming left V 5 bases short and J 1 base short, with 22 bases between. The CDR3 sequence: CASSDFAEDRYGTDTQYF. The DNA for the CDR3 is TGTGCCAGCAGCGATTTTGCGGAGGACCGTTATGGCACAGATACGCAGTATTTT.

The chain couples TRBV25-1 to TRBJ2-7, with 10 bases identical to TRBD2. The end of the DNA is better explained by TRBJ2-5, so the J call may be wrong. CDR1 and CDR2 from the germline V gene are MGHDK and SYGVNS. This CDR3 has 15 residues. CDR3 bases: TGTGCCAGCAGTAGAACTAGCGGGGTCCAAGAGACCCAGTACTTC. Translating gives CASSRTSGVQETQYF.

This clonotype showed up just a few times. CDR3 DNA sequence: TGTGCCACCAGTGACCCTATAAAGTACGAGCAGTTCTTC. Protein sequence: CATSDPIKYEQFF. V gene TRBV24-1 combines with J gene TRBJ2-1, with D unclear. Germline values: CDR1 KGHDR, CDR2 SFDVKD. This CDR3 region has 13 residues. Trimming took off 4 bases at V and 10 bases at J, with 13 bases between the two ends.

In this sample, this clonotype turned up a few times. V gene TRBV20-1 combines with J gene TRBJ2-1, with D perhaps matching TRBD1 or TRBD2 (6 bases each). V was clipped by 3 bases and J by 0 bases, with 12 bases between them. The length of the CDR3 is 15 residues. Germline V gene data show CDR1 as DFQATT and CDR2 as SNEGSKA (reference sequence). CDR3 sequence: CSARGGASSYNEQFF. The CDR3 coding sequence is TGCAGTGCTAGGGGGGGCGCGAGCTCCTACAATGAGCAGTTCTTC.

The V gene is TRBV7-2, the J gene TRBJ2-7; 11 bases map to TRBD1. CDR1 is SGHTA, CDR2 FQGNSA, per germline. V shed 5 bases and J 3 bases; nucleotides not matched to a gene: 9. This CDR3 region has 16 residues. For the CDR3, the DNA is TGTGCCAGCAGCCCGGGGACAGGGGGTAGGCACTACGAGCAGTACTTC. This gives the protein CASSPGTGGRHYEQYF.

At least ten counts were recorded for this clonotype. The rearrangement uses TRBV20-1 and TRBJ2-3, with D perhaps TRBD1 (6 bases). The germline V gene encodes CDR1 DFQATT and CDR2 SNEGSKA (reference sequence). Trimming took 0 bases from V and 2 from J, leaving 12 bases between them. The CDR3 length is 15 residues. The CDR3 DNA is TGCAGTGCTAGAGATCGGAGACAGGCCACAGATACGCAGTATTTT. Its protein product is CSARDRRQATDTQYF.

The rearrangement uses TRBV7-9 and TRBJ1-5; D is perhaps TRBD1 (5 bases). The germline gives CDR1 SEHNR, CDR2 FQNEAQ (reference sequence). This CDR3 is 15 amino acids long. The V end was cut by 3 bases, the J end by 2 bases, with 11 bases between. CDR3 DNA: TGTGCCAGCAGCTTCTCGGAGGGGCGCAATCAGCCCCAGCATTTT. The encoded protein is CASSFSEGRNQPQHF.

This clonotype was counted a few times. CDR3 in DNA: TGTGCCAGCAGTTTCTCCCAGGGGGACACTGAAGCTTTCTTT. Its translation: CASSFSQGDTEAFF. This chain joins TRBV12-3 or TRBV12-4 and TRBJ1-1, with TRBD1 identical over 7 bases. With V trimmed by 3 bases and J by 3 bases, 4 bases remained unmatched. The CDR3 totals 14 residues.

This clonotype was picked up a small number of times. V is TRBV11-3 and J is TRBJ2-2; perhaps TRBD2 as D (6 bases). The CDR3 is 13 residues long. The germline V and J ends were trimmed by 4 bases and 6 bases, with 9 bases remaining between them. Per the germline V gene, CDR1 is SGHNT and CDR2 is YENEEA. The DNA for the CDR3 is TGTGCCAGCAGCTCATCGGGGGCCGGGGAGCTGTTTTTT. It translates to CASSSSGAGELFF.

This clonotype was seen only a few times. This CDR3 reads CASSAQRAGDTQYF. In DNA form, the CDR3 reads TGTGCCAGCAGCGCACAAAGAGCGGGAGATACGCAGTATTTT. The chain employs TRBV5-6 and TRBJ2-3, with D maybe TRBD2 (6 bases). The CDR3 runs 14 residues. V was shortened by 4 bases and J by 5 bases, with 14 bases between the two germline ends. Germline V gene lookup returns CDR1 SGHDT and CDR2 YYEEEE.

In this sample, this clonotype turned up a few times. The chain recombines TRBV18 with TRBJ2-4; D may be TRBD1 or TRBD2 (6 bases each). Germline-derived CDR1 and CDR2 are KGHSH and LQKENI. There are 16 residues in the CDR3. With 3 bases removed from V and 0 bases from J, the gap between germline ends came to 12 bases. Here the CDR3 DNA reads TGTGCCAGCTCACCCCAAGGGGGACTAGCCAAAAACATTCAGTACTTC. Encoded protein: CASSPQGGLAKNIQYF.

This chain links TRBV29-1 with TRBJ2-1; 9 bases are a match to TRBD2. The CDR3 consists of 14 residues. Germline V gene sequence: CDR1 SQVTM, CDR2 ANQGSEA. V shed 3 bases, J shed 4 bases, and the junction held 4 bases outside the gene matches. CDR3 nucleotide sequence: TGCAGCGTTGACTCTAGCGGGGTTTACAATGAGCAGTTCTTC. It encodes CSVDSSGVYNEQFF.

In its sample, this clonotype was seen a few times. This rearrangement joins TRBV9 to TRBJ2-1; D is possibly TRBD2 (6 bases). V was cut by 1 base and J by 9 bases, with 8 bases left in between. The CDR3 covers 12 residues. Germline-derived CDR1 and CDR2 are SGDLS and YYNGEE. Written as DNA, the CDR3 is TGTGCCAGCAGCGTAAGGGGAGGTGAGCAGTTCTTC. This sequence encodes CASSVRGGEQFF.

The V gene is TRBV29-1, the J gene TRBJ1-1; 9 nucleotides match TRBD1. The CDR3 extends over 13 amino acids. The trim removed 7 bases at V and 4 bases at J, leaving 7 bases unmatched. Germline CDR1 reads SQVTM; CDR2 reads ANQGSEA. The CDR3 loop reads CSAKQGARTEAFF. As DNA, the CDR3 is TGCAGCGCCAAACAGGGGGCGCGCACTGAAGCTTTCTTT.

The rearrangement links TRBV27 to TRBJ2-3, with 11 bases matching TRBD2. The CDR3 contains 19 residues. V was pared by 3 bases and J by 0 bases, with 11 bases of the junction left unmatched. Germline V gene lookup returns CDR1 MNHEY and CDR2 SMNVEV (reference sequence). CDR3 DNA: TGTGCCAGCAGTTTGCTAGCGGGAGGACTGCAATCTAGCACAGATACGCAGTATTTT. This encodes CASSLLAGGLQSSTDTQYF.

In its sample, this clonotype was seen once. The chain is built from TRBV3-1 and TRBJ2-7, with TRBD1 as a possible D gene (6 bases). Germline CDR1 LGHDT, CDR2 YNNKEL (reference sequence). The V end was cut by 4 bases, the J end by 5 bases, with 18 bases between. The CDR3 covers 15 residues. In DNA form, the CDR3 reads TGTGCCAGCAGCCCTTGGGGGCCCCAGGGAGACGAGCAGTACTTC. Translation: CASSPWGPQGDEQYF.

This chain uses TRBV4-1 with TRBJ2-7; TRBD1 matches at 9 bases. The germline V gene has CDR1 MGHRA and CDR2 YSYEKL. The junction had 9 bases not matched to a gene; V was cut back by 0 bases and J by 6 bases. The CDR3 runs to 16 residues. The CDR3: CASSQETDRGYPEQYF. CDR3 DNA sequence: TGCGCCAGCAGCCAAGAAACGGACAGGGGATATCCCGAGCAGTACTTC.

This clonotype was counted between two and nine times. CDR3 nucleotide sequence: TGTGCCAGCAGCACCTTCGGGGGCTACGAGCAGTACTTC. It codes for CASSTFGGYEQYF. The chain uses TRBV27 and TRBJ2-7; D is perhaps TRBD2 (6 bases). Germline V gene data show CDR1 as MNHEY and CDR2 as SMNVEV (reference sequence). CDR3 length: 13 residues. V gave up 6 bases and J gave up 3 bases, with 12 bases separating them.

In this sample, this clonotype turned up a few times. J is TRBJ1-1 and V is TRBV7-2; the D is unclear. CDR1 is SGHTA, CDR2 FQGNSA, per germline. CDR3 length: 15 residues. V lost 5 bases and J 2 bases, leaving 15 bases between the germline ends. The CDR3 loop reads CASSPQPAANTEAFF. The CDR3, as DNA: TGTGCCAGCAGCCCACAACCTGCAGCAAACACTGAAGCTTTCTTT.

Only a few counts were recorded for this clonotype. The chain uses TRBV6-1 and TRBJ1-1, with TRBD1 as a possible D gene (6 bases). Germline lookup yields CDR1 MNHNS and CDR2 SASEGT. Trimming left V 2 bases short and J 6 bases short, with 10 bases between. The CDR3 covers 13 residues. Here the CDR3 reads CASSELGASEAFF. The CDR3 DNA sequence: TGTGCCAGCAGTGAACTGGGGGCATCTGAAGCTTTCTTT.

This clonotype was picked up a small number of times. The chain employs TRBV5-1 and TRBJ2-3, with TRBD2 identical over 14 bases. The CDR3 consists of 19 residues. Germline CDR1 and CDR2: SGHRS and YFSETQ. With 4 bases clipped from V and 0 bases from J, the junction kept 10 bases outside the gene matches. The CDR3 loop is CASSAAGTSGSTSTDTQYF. CDR3 nucleotide sequence: TGCGCCAGCAGCGCTGCCGGGACTAGCGGGAGTACTAGCACAGATACGCAGTATTTT.

The chain is built from TRBV6-5 and TRBJ1-1; TRBD1 matches at 7 bases. This CDR3 has 13 residues. The J segment lost 4 bases and the V segment lost 8 bases, leaving 7 bases of the junction unmatched. Per germline, CDR1 MNHEY and CDR2 SVGAGI. In nucleotides, the CDR3 is TGTGCCAGCGGAGGGGCAGGGGGCACTGAAGCTTTCTTT. Residues: CASGGAGGTEAFF.

The sample holds many counts of this clonotype. At one boundary the junction diverges from the germline segment, which might be a read error. The gene calls are TRBV5-1 and TRBJ2-7; 7 bases map to TRBD2. The CDR3 spans 12 residues. From germline, CDR1 is SGHRS and CDR2 YFSETQ. The CDR3 nucleotides are TGTGCCAGCAGCTTGGGAGGGGACGAGCAGTACTTC. It encodes CASSLGGDEQYF. Full variable domain (rest looked up from reference TRBV5-1 and TRBJ2-7): KAGVTQTPRYLIKTRGQQVTLSCSPISGHRSVSWYQQTPGQGLQFLFEYFSETQRNKGNFPGRFSGRQFSNSRSEMNVSTLELGDSALYLCASSLGGDEQYFGPGTRLTVT.